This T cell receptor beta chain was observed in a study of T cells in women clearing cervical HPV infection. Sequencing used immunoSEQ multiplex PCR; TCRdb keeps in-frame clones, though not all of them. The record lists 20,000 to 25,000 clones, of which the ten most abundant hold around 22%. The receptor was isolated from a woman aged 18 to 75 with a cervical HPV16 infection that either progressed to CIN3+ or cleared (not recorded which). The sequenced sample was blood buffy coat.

The part of the CDR3 DNA that was read is TGTGCCAGCACCTCAAAAGGGGACAGAAATCAGCCC. This sequence encodes CASTSKGDRNQP. The full CDR3 reads CASTSKGDRNQPQHF. The chain links TRBV2 to TRBJ1-5, with TRBD1 matching over 7 bases. Read data end 3 residues before the CDR3 end; the end is taken from the germline J gene. Trimming cost V 7 bases and J 4 bases; bases outside gene matches: 10. The CDR3 is 15 amino acids. Germline loops: CDR1 SNHLY, CDR2 FYNNEI.